This TCR beta chain was sequenced during a study of blood T cell repertoires in COVID-19. Whole-study context: Samples of COVID-19 (acute and convalescent) were obtained from the United States, Italy and Spain. The cDNA or gDNA used as material had been derived from T cells, B-cell-depleted T cells, or PBMCs.

The authors' processing: Amplification with reference gene primers provided the estimates of nucleated cell counts. The table came from immunoSEQ multiplex PCR; TCRdb's copy has only in-frame clones and leaves some out. For V, J and clone size, that table is used; D and trimming come from the DNA. Altogether more than 250,000 clones are present, about 91% being singletons, with the ten largest covering approximately 1.8%. The germline V gene encodes CDR1 SGHDT and CDR2 YYEEEE. Trimming removed 0 bases at V and 6 bases at J, with 7 bases between. The CDR3 totals 12 residues. This chain uses TRBV5-6 with TRBJ2-7, with D hard to call. The clonotype was recovered from a woman aged 25-40 years with COVID-19, enrolled during active disease. The sequencing input was peripheral blood. The CDR3 DNA reads as TGTGCCAGCAGCTTGGGAGGTGGCGAGCAGTACTTC. Amino acid sequence: CASSLGGGEQYF.